What follows is one T cell receptor beta chain and its context. Its antigen is currently unknown. These data come from a study of cytomegalovirus exposure and HLA in healthy donors. Study-wide results and caveats: According to a later analysis, TCR clusters from the first cohort tended to co-occur in the roughly 130 validation repertoires. The authors enumerated over 150 TCR beta chains as linked to cytomegalovirus. Accounts indicate the classifier identified cytomegalovirus status with strong specificity and sensitivity.

CDR1 is ENHRY, CDR2 SYGVKD, per germline. The CDR3 is 17 amino acids. V lost 0 bases and J 0 bases, leaving 12 bases between the germline ends. Only in-frame clones appear in the TCRdb table, and some are missing; sequencing was by immunoSEQ multiplex PCR. The sample has a few hundred thousand clones; 88% are singletons. The receptor comes from a man aged 30 to 45 in good health and CMV-seronegative. The rearrangement uses TRBV10-3 and TRBJ1-5, with a possible D match to TRBD1 (5 bases). Input material: PBMCs. The CDR3 nucleotides are TGTGCCATCAGTGAGTCCGTCGGACACCTTAGCAATCAGCCCCAGCATTTT. It yields the protein CAISESVGHLSNQPQHF.